The sequence of this T cell receptor beta chain was determined in a study of cytomegalovirus exposure and HLA in healthy donors. The PCR contained 60 Vbeta and 13 Jbeta primers. The table came from immunoSEQ multiplex PCR; TCRdb's copy has only in-frame clones and leaves some out. The sample has 90,000 or so clones, approximately 70% seen once; the top ten hold roughly 16%. The CDR3 extends over 14 amino acids. Germline CDR1 LNHDA, CDR2 SQIVND (reference sequence). The V and J ends lost 5 bases and 7 bases respectively, with 15 bases between them. The sample comprised PBMCs. This chain connects TRBV19 to TRBJ1-5, with D maybe TRBD1 (5 bases). This receptor was identified in a woman between 50 and 59 years old in good health and CMV-seropositive. The CDR3 sequence: CASSGGAAGQPQHF. In DNA form, the CDR3 reads TGTGCCAGTAGTGGAGGGGCGGCGGGACAGCCCCAGCATTTT.